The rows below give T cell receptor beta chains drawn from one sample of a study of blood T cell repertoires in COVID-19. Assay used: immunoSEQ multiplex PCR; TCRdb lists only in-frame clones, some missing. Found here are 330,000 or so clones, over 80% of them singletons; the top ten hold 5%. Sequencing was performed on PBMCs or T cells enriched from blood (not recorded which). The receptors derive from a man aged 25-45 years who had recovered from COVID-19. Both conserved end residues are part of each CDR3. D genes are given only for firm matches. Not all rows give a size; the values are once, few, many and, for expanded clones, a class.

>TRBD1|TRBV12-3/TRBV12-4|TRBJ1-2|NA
TGTGCCAGCAGCGCTGGGACAGGGACGGGCTACACCTTC
CASSAGTGTGYTF
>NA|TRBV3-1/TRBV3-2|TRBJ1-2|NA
TGTGCCAGCAGCCGCGGAGGGGATGGCTACACCTTC
CASSRGGDGYTF
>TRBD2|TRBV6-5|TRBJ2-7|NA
TGTGCCAGCAGTTCGGGGGGGCTCGAGCAGTACTTC
CASSSGGLEQYF
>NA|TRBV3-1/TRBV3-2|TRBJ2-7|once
TGTGCCAGCAGCCAAGTATACTACGAGCAGTACTTC
CASSQVYYEQYF
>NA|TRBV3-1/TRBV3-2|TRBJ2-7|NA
TGTGCCAGCAGTGAGACACAGGGATACGAGCAGTACTTC
CASSETQGYEQYF
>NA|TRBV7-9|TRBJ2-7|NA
TGTGCCAGCAGCTCCCTTGGGACAACCTACGAGCAGTACTTC
CASSSLGTTYEQYF
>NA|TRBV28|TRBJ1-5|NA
TGTGCCAGCCGGGAGGGAGATCAGCCCCAGCATTTT
CASREGDQPQHF
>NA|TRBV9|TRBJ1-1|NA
TGTGCCAGCAGCGTAGAAGGGGGAATGAACACTGAAGCTTTCTTT
CASSVEGGMNTEAFF
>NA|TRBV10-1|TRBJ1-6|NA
TGCGCCAGCAGGACAGTCGGTGGTTCACCCCTCCACTTT
CASRTVGGSPLHF
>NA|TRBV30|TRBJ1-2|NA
TGTGCCTCACCTGGGGCATCATCTGGCTACACCTTC
CASPGASSGYTF